The T cell receptor beta chain described here comes from a study of T cell clonality in common variable immunodeficiency. Findings and caveats of the study: Reportedly, TCR beta sequences from common variable immunodeficiency showed fewer deletions and N-nucleotide insertions. Patient heterogeneity in the CVID cohort limited correlations between repertoire features and clinical complications.

This clone was observed a few times. The antigen is not known. The read falls 3 residues short of the CDR3 end, and the missing part is taken from the germline J gene. This CDR3 has 17 amino acids. Germline V gene data show CDR1 as MNHEY and CDR2 as SVGEGT. Profiling relied on immunoSEQ multiplex PCR, and the TCRdb table lists in-frame clones only, not all of them. Reported are about 55,000 clones, none seen only once; the ten largest carry about 0.8%. Caucasian heritage predominated among both patients and controls. Each donor provided roughly 4.5 to 8.5 ml of heparinized whole blood. This sequence joins TRBV6-2 or TRBV6-3 and TRBJ1-2, with D tentatively TRBD1 (5 bases). The sequence derives from a person between 18 and 75 years old in good health. The material sequenced was peripheral blood mononuclear cells. CDR3 bases read: TGTGCCAGCAGTTGGGGACTAGCGGGGGGTAGCACAGATACC. Protein product: CASSWGLAGGSTDT. The full CDR3 protein is CASSWGLAGGSTDTYTF.